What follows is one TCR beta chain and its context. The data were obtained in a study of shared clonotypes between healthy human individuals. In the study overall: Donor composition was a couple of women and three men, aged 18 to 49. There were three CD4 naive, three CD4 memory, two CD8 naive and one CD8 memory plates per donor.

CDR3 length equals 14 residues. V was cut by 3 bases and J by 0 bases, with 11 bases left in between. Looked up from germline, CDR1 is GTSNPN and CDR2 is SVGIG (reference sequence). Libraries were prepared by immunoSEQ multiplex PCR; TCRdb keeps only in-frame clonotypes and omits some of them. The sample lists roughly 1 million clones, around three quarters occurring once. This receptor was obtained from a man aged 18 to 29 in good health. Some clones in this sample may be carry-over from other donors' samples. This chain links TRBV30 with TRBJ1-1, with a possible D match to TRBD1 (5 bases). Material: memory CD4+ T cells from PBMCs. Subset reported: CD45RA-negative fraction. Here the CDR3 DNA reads TGTGCCTGGAGCACAGGAACCATGAACACTGAAGCTTTCTTT. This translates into CAWSTGTMNTEAFF.